This record covers a single T cell receptor (beta chain). Its antigen remains unidentified. This sample's TCRbeta library carried unique molecular identifier barcodes. TCRdb fed the PCR reads into MiXCR, producing one record per CDR3 protein. The sample includes about 980,000 distinct CDR3 sequences, under 30% of them seen just once. This sample was taken from a study of T-cell reconstitution after alpha-beta-depleted transplantation in children. Study conclusions and caveats: At the one-year point after transplant, T-cell counts and TCRbeta diversity were found to come mostly from T cells that had been newly produced. After transplant, high TCRbeta diversity at day 60 in some patients arose from surviving recipient T cells and thymic progenitors.

Germline CDR1 reads DFQATT; CDR2 reads SNEGSKA (reference sequence). V gave up 5 bases and J gave up 4 bases; unmatched junction bases: 13. The CDR3 consists of 16 residues. V gene TRBV20-1 combines with J gene TRBJ2-7, with TRBD1 matching 11 bases. The TCR was taken from a boy younger than two who had a stem cell transplant for SCID, so the T cells may come from the graft donor. This specimen was PBMCs, mostly from graft donor cells, taken 360 days after TCRalphabeta/CD19-depleted stem cell transplant. CDR3 in DNA: TGCAGTGCTCGTAATCCCGGGACAGGGGGGCGTTACGAGCAGTACTTC. Translating it yields CSARNPGTGGRYEQYF.